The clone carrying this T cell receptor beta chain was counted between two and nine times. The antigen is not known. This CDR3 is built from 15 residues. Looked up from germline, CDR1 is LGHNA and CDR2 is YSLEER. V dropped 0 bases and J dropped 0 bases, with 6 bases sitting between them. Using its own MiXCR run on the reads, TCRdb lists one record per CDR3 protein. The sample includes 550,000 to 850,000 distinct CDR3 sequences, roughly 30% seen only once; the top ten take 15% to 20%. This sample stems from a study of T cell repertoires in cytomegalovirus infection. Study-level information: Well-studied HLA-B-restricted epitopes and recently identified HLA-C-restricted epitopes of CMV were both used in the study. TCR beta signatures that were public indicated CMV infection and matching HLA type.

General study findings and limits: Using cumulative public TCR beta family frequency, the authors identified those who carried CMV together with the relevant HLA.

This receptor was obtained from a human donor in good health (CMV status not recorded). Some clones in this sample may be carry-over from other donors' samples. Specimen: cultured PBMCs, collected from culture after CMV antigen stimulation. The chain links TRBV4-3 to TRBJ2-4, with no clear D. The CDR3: CASSQEVLAKNIQYF. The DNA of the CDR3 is TGCGCCAGCAGCCAAGAGGTGTTAGCCAAAAACATTCAGTACTTC.